This note documents a single T cell receptor (beta chain) sequence. The antigen is unknown. Trimming stripped 1 base from V and 3 bases from J, with 7 bases between. The germline CDR1 and CDR2 sequences are MGHRA and YSYEKL. The CDR3 totals 13 residues. The time point is: week 23, last vaccination. Every single dose of the vaccine, 300 ug of mutant IDH1 20-mer peptide, came with topical imiquimod. This entry comes from a study of a mutant IDH1 vaccine in newly diagnosed glioma. Only in-frame clones appear in the TCRdb table, and some are missing; sequencing was by immunoSEQ multiplex PCR. The sample yields 50,000 to 85,000 clones, 84% seen once.

This sequence originates from a man younger than 30 with glioma. This sample comprised PBMCs, obtained from a glioma patient whose treatment included an IDH1 peptide vaccine. The rearrangement joins TRBV4-1 to TRBJ2-7; D not resolved. In DNA form, the CDR3 reads TGCGCCAGCAGCCAAGTTCCCGGCTACGAGCAGTACTTC. The encoded protein is CASSQVPGYEQYF.